Below are 10 T cell receptor beta chains sequenced from a single sample in a study of cytomegalovirus exposure and HLA in healthy donors. The PCR employed 60 Vbeta primers together with 13 Jbeta primers. The table came from immunoSEQ multiplex PCR; TCRdb's copy has only in-frame clones and leaves some out. The sample shows around 120,000 clones, 80% of them seen only once. The source material was PBMCs. The receptors stem from a female donor in good health and CMV-seropositive.

As DNA, the CDR3 is TGTGCCAGCAGTACGGGGTCTTTTGGCTACACCTTC. This gives the protein CASSTGSFGYTF. The rearrangement uses TRBV6-6 and TRBJ1-2; D gene unclear. Germline V lookup: CDR1 MNHNY, CDR2 SVGAGI (reference sequence). Deletions cut 5 bases from V and 7 bases from J, with 11 bases between. This CDR3 is built from 12 residues.

This clone turned up a few times. The chain links TRBV6-5 to TRBJ1-1; 7 bases map to TRBD1. This CDR3 spans 15 amino acids. The V and J ends lost 2 bases and 0 bases, in that order; junction bases with no gene match: 3. Looked up from germline, CDR1 is MNHEY and CDR2 is SVGAGI. The CDR3 spells CASSYHDRVNTEAFF. Here the CDR3 DNA reads TGTGCCAGCAGTTACCACGACAGGGTGAACACTGAAGCTTTCTTT.

The V call is TRBV10-1, the J call TRBJ2-3; 9 bases match TRBD1. Unmatched junction bases numbered 4, after V lost 5 bases and J lost 4 bases. This CDR3 region has 14 residues. Germline lookup yields CDR1 WNHNN and CDR2 SYGVQD (reference sequence). CDR3 in DNA: TGCGCCAGCAGTTCGGACAGGGGAGCAGATACGCAGTATTTT. Residues: CASSSDRGADTQYF.

The chain recombines TRBV9 with TRBJ2-7, with 7 bases matching TRBD1. Germline V CDR1 and CDR2: SGDLS, YYNGEE. V shed 2 bases, J shed 3 bases, and the junction held 5 bases outside the gene matches. The CDR3 is 14 residues long. CDR3 region: CASSVRTGGYEQYF. Written as DNA, the CDR3 is TGTGCCAGCAGCGTGAGGACAGGAGGCTACGAGCAGTACTTC. Combining the CDR3 with reference TRBV9 and TRBJ2-7 gives the whole variable domain DSGVTQTPKHLITATGQRVTLRCSPRSGDLSVYWYQQSLDQGLQFLIQYYNGEERAKGNILERFSAQQFPDLHSELNLSSLELGDSALYFCASSVRTGGYEQYFGPGTRLTVT.

The chain is built from TRBV27 and TRBJ1-5, with no clear D. The CDR3 is 14 residues long. Per the germline V gene, CDR1 is MNHEY and CDR2 is SMNVEV (reference sequence). Trimming pared 0 bases from V and 3 bases from J, leaving 6 bases between. CDR3 coding DNA: TGTGCCAGCAGTTTATCGGCAGTCAATCAGCCCCAGCATTTT. This encodes CASSLSAVNQPQHF.

The V call is TRBV7-2, the J call TRBJ2-3; D remains unclear. The CDR3 contains 13 residues. V gave up 7 bases and J gave up 4 bases, with 12 bases separating them. The germline gives CDR1 SGHTA, CDR2 FQGNSA. The CDR3 bases are TGTGCCAGCACGCGACTGGTCGCAGATACGCAGTATTTT. This gives the protein CASTRLVADTQYF.

V and J are TRBV7-9 and TRBJ2-3; 12 nucleotides match TRBD1. Unmatched junction bases numbered 2, after V lost 2 bases and J lost 5 bases. Germline V lookup: CDR1 SEHNR, CDR2 FQNEAQ (reference sequence). The CDR3 spans 15 residues. CDR3 in amino acids: CASSLRDRGQDTQYF. The DNA for the CDR3 is TGTGCCAGCAGCTTAAGGGACAGGGGGCAAGATACGCAGTATTTT.

This chain links TRBV27 with TRBJ2-2; TRBD1 agrees at 10 bases. Looked up from germline, CDR1 is MNHEY and CDR2 is SMNVEV (reference sequence). Germline trimming cut 4 bases from V and 8 bases from J; bases unmatched to any gene: 4. The CDR3 extends over 14 amino acids. The CDR3: CASSSRDRGGELFF. Here the CDR3 DNA reads TGTGCCAGCAGTTCTAGGGACAGGGGTGGGGAGCTGTTTTTT.

The chain has TRBV5-1 and TRBJ2-5; weak D call: TRBD2 (5 bases). In germline, CDR1 is SGHRS, CDR2 YFSETQ. V dropped 4 bases and J dropped 2 bases, with 15 bases sitting between them. This CDR3 is 15 amino acids long. The CDR3 sequence is CASSRRTFKQETQYF. The CDR3 region has the DNA TGCGCCAGCAGCCGTCGGACTTTTAAACAAGAGACCCAGTACTTC.

This chain uses TRBV7-8 with TRBJ2-1, with TRBD1 identical over 7 bases. This CDR3 region has 14 residues. CDR1 is SGHVS and CDR2 is FQNEAQ in the germline V gene. J gave up 12 bases and V 5 bases, and 13 bases lay outside the gene matches. The CDR3 is CASSLTPQTGRQFF. The DNA of the CDR3 is TGTGCCAGCAGCCTAACACCTCAGACAGGGCGGCAGTTCTTC.